This T cell receptor (beta chain) was sequenced for a study of T cell responses to AZD1222 COVID-19 vaccine. Repertoires were generated with immunoSEQ multiplex PCR, while TCRdb's copy carries only in-frame clones and drops some. The data show around 130,000 clones, roughly 92% seen once. This clonotype was obtained from an adult who received the AZD1222 COVID-19 vaccine. The sequences come from peripheral blood, collected 28 days after the second AZD1222 dose.

CDR3 nucleotides: TGTGCCAGTACCATATCCAGGACATCGAGGGCCCCAGATACGCAGTATTTT. Translation: CASTISRTSRAPDTQYF. This chain links TRBV19 with TRBJ2-3, with D tentatively TRBD1 or TRBD2 (5 bases each). Germline V lookup: CDR1 LNHDA, CDR2 SQIVND (reference sequence). The CDR3 is 17 residues long. V was pared by 7 bases and J by 4 bases, with 24 bases between.